These T cell receptor beta chains were read from a single sample in a study of T cells in Graves' hyperthyroidism and ophthalmopathy. TCRdb redid the calling of the multiplex PCR reads with MiXCR, one entry per CDR3 protein. Among about half a million distinct CDR3 sequences listed, roughly 24% were seen once. What was sequenced was blood. The receptors originated from a woman aged 30 to 39 with Graves' ophthalmopathy. Both conserved end residues are part of each CDR3. Each record gives: V gene, J gene, D gene, clone size, CDR3 length, CDR3 DNA, CDR3 protein. A D gene is named only where the DNA matches it firmly. Size tells how often a clone was seen (once, few, many) or the class of an expanded clone, and some rows leave it out.

TRBV5-8	TRBJ1-2	NA	many	13	TGTGCCAGCAGCTTGACAGGGAGGAACGGCTACACCTTC	CASSLTGRNGYTF
TRBV7-9	TRBJ2-2	NA	many	12	TGTGCCAGCAGCAGAACCTTCGGGGAGCTGTTTTTT	CASSRTFGELFF
TRBV4-1	TRBJ2-2	TRBD2	many	16	TGCGCCAGCAGCCAAGGTCCGACTAGCGACACCGGGGAGCTGTTTTTT	CASSQGPTSDTGELFF
TRBV20-1	TRBJ2-7	TRBD1	many	16	TGCAGTGCTAGAGTGAGAGAGAGGACAGGGGGCGACGAGCAGTACTTC	CSARVRERTGGDEQYF
TRBV12-3/TRBV12-4	TRBJ1-2	NA	many	16	TGTGCCAGCAGTCTCACACCGGGACTCGAGAACTATGGCTACACCTTC	CASSLTPGLENYGYTF
TRBV6-1	TRBJ2-7	NA	many	10	TGTGCCAGCAGAGGGTCCGAGCAGTACTTC	CASRGSEQYF
TRBV11-2	TRBJ2-7	NA	NA	15	TGTGCCAGCAGTTACTCGACCAGGCGCCCATACGAGCAGTACTTC	CASSYSTRRPYEQYF
TRBV11-2	TRBJ2-7	NA	many	15	TGTGCCAGCAGCTTAGAGGGGGCATTAACCTACGAGCAGTACTTC	CASSLEGALTYEQYF
TRBV30	TRBJ1-2	NA	few	14	TGTGCCTGGAGTTTCTTTGGAAATATCGACGGCTACACCTTC	CAWSFFGNIDGYTF
TRBV6-5	TRBJ2-5	TRBD2	many	17	TGTGCCAGCAGTCGCGGGACTAGCGGGGGGGCCGGGGAGACCCAGTACTTC	CASSRGTSGGAGETQYF
TRBV27	TRBJ1-5	NA	many	17	TGTGCCAGCAGTTTATCGTCAGGGAACGCGCACAATCAGCCCCAGCATTTT	CASSLSSGNAHNQPQHF
TRBV7-3	TRBJ2-4	TRBD1	few	14	TGTGCCAGCAGCCGTGGGACAGGGGGAGACATTAAGTACTTC	CASSRGTGGDIKYF
TRBV7-9	TRBJ1-2	NA	once	12	TGTGCCAGCAGCTTAGCCTCTGGGAGCTACACCTTC	CASSLASGSYTF
TRBV13	TRBJ2-7	NA	NA	15	TGTGCCAGCAGCCCCGGGTTCCGGACCTCCTACGAGCAGTACTTC	CASSPGFRTSYEQYF
TRBV9	TRBJ2-7	TRBD1	many	15	TGTGCCAGCAGCGTAGCTACCGACAGGGGGGGCGAGCAGTACTTC	CASSVATDRGGEQYF
TRBV7-8	TRBJ2-6	NA	NA	15	TGTGCCAGCAGTTACGCAGTCTCTGGGGCCAACGTCCTGACTTTC	CASSYAVSGANVLTF
TRBV12-3/TRBV12-4	TRBJ1-3	NA	many	13	TGTGCCAGCAGTGGACAACTTGGAAACACCATATATTTT	CASSGQLGNTIYF
TRBV7-8	TRBJ2-5	NA	NA	14	TGTGCCAGCAGCCCCGACTACCTCCAAGAGACCCAGTACTTC	CASSPDYLQETQYF
TRBV5-1	TRBJ2-5	NA	many	15	TGCGCCAGCAGCTTATTGACGGCTCTACAAGAGACCCAGTACTTC	CASSLLTALQETQYF
TRBV19	TRBJ1-1	NA	once	16	TGTGCCAGTACCCCGTTAGGGCCTCCAAGGAAGACTGAAGCTTTCTTT	CASTPLGPPRKTEAFF
TRBV4-2	TRBJ2-7	TRBD2	many	15	TGTGCCAGCAGCCAAGCGTCGCGGGGGGGCGGCGAGCAGTACTTC	CASSQASRGGGEQYF
TRBV28	TRBJ2-2	NA	many	12	TGTGCCAGCAGTTTCTACACCGGGGAGCTGTTTTTT	CASSFYTGELFF
TRBV12-3/TRBV12-4	TRBJ2-5	NA	many	14	TGTGCCAGCAGTGATCGTGCCCCCCAAGAGACCCAGTACTTC	CASSDRAPQETQYF
TRBV6-2/TRBV6-3	TRBJ2-7	NA	NA	15	TGTGCCAGCAGTTCGGGAAACGGGGACTCCTACGAGCAGTACTTC	CASSSGNGDSYEQYF
TRBV12-3/TRBV12-4	TRBJ2-7	NA	few	13	TGTGCCAGCAGCCGGGGACATCCGCAGGAGCAGTACTTC	CASSRGHPQEQYF
TRBV11-2	TRBJ2-5	NA	many	15	TGTGCCAGCAGCTTAACCCGCCGGCCCCAAGAGACCCAGTACTTC	CASSLTRRPQETQYF
TRBV29-1	TRBJ1-1	NA	many	12	TGCAGCGTTGAAATCTGGGGAGGTGAAGCTTTCTTT	CSVEIWGGEAFF